The 13 T cell receptor beta chains below come from one sample, sequenced in a study. Tregs were sorted as CD4+CD25+CD127-/low cells. MiXCR was run by TCRdb on the 5' RACE reads, yielding one entry per CDR3 protein. The sample has about 40,000 distinct CDR3 sequences, approximately 22% seen once. The specimen was Tregs sorted from blood. The source of these receptors is a female donor with breast cancer.

This clonotype was counted a few times. CDR3 in DNA: TGTGCCAGCAGCCTCGGGACTGGGGGCACAGATACGCAGTATTTT. Amino acids: CASSLGTGGTDTQYF. The chain links TRBV3-1 to TRBJ2-3; maybe TRBD2 (6 bases). The V end was cut by 4 bases, the J end by 1 base, with 12 bases between. CDR1 and CDR2 from the germline V gene are LGHDT and YNNKEL (reference sequence). This CDR3 spans 15 amino acids.

This clonotype was detected a few times. The rearrangement links TRBV20-1 to TRBJ2-7; 9 bases are a match to TRBD2. The V gene end was trimmed by 3 bases and the J gene end by 6 bases; junction bases not matched to a gene: 12. The CDR3 extends over 15 amino acids. The germline V gene has CDR1 DFQATT and CDR2 SNEGSKA (reference sequence). This CDR3 reads CSASQALAGSSEQYF. CDR3 nucleotide sequence: TGCAGTGCTAGTCAGGCGCTAGCGGGATCTAGCGAGCAGTACTTC.

This clonotype has ten or more counts. The chain recombines TRBV9 with TRBJ2-7; TRBD2 matches at 8 bases. This CDR3 region has 15 residues. Germline CDR1 SGDLS, CDR2 YYNGEE. V trimming: 3 bases; J trimming: 2 bases; junction bases outside the gene matches: 7. CDR3 sequence: CASSGLAGETYEQYF. The CDR3 DNA reads as TGTGCCAGCAGCGGGCTAGCGGGTGAAACCTACGAGCAGTACTTC.

This clonotype was observed at least ten times. The chain recombines TRBV6-2 or TRBV6-3 with TRBJ1-2, with D unresolved. CDR1 and CDR2 (germline): MNHEY, SVGEGT. The CDR3 runs to 14 residues. Trimming stripped 6 bases from V and 0 bases from J, with 11 bases between. CDR3 in amino acids: CASSLRVSNYGYTF. CDR3 DNA: TGTGCCAGCAGCCTGCGGGTCTCTAACTATGGCTACACCTTC.

This clonotype was seen repeatedly, ten times or more. CDR3 DNA: TGTGCCAGCGGATTTCCGACAGGGGTGCTAGTGAACACTGAAGCTTTCTTT. Translated: CASGFPTGVLVNTEAFF. The chain has TRBV6-1 and TRBJ1-1; 8 bases are shared with TRBD1. The V gene's germline CDR1 is MNHNS and CDR2 SASEGT. This CDR3 contains 17 residues. The J segment lost 0 bases and the V segment lost 8 bases, leaving 14 bases of the junction unmatched.

Turning to this clonotype: A read error is possible here, since a much larger clone lies one base away. The chain joins TRBV27 to TRBJ2-1; a possible D gene is TRBD2 (6 bases). CDR1 and CDR2 (germline): MNHEY, SMNVEV (reference sequence). CDR3 length: 15 residues. In DNA form, the CDR3 reads TGTGCCCGCAGCATGGGGGGTAGCTCCTACAATGAGCAGTTCTTC. It codes for CARSMGGSSYNEQFF.

This clonotype has more than one count but fewer than ten. The chain couples TRBV6-5 to TRBJ1-5, with D uncertain. This CDR3 has 13 amino acids. The V gene lost 5 bases and the J gene lost 7 bases, with 12 bases spanning the gap. CDR1 is MNHEY, CDR2 SVGAGI, per germline. CDR3 amino acids: CASSPGPLQPQHF. CDR3 bases: TGTGCCAGCAGTCCGGGCCCCTTGCAGCCCCAGCATTTT.

This clonotype was observed at least ten times. The chain links TRBV4-1 to TRBJ2-3; perhaps TRBD2 as D (5 bases). CDR1 and CDR2 (germline): MGHRA, YSYEKL. The V end was cut by 4 bases, the J end by 1 base, with 9 bases between. The CDR3 extends over 14 amino acids. CDR3 DNA: TGCGCCAGCAGCCTCTCGAGGGGCACAGATACGCAGTATTTT. It yields the protein CASSLSRGTDTQYF.

Only a few counts were recorded for this clonotype. The chain combines TRBV12-3 or TRBV12-4 with TRBJ2-1; maybe TRBD2 (6 bases). Trimming removed 3 bases from V and 1 base from J, with 13 bases in between. The CDR3 runs to 16 residues. The CDR3 nucleotides are TGTGCCAGCAGTTTGGGGCCGGGAGTATCCTACAATGAGCAGTTCTTC. Protein product: CASSLGPGVSYNEQFF.

This clonotype was picked up a small number of times. The chain is built from TRBV5-1 and TRBJ2-4; the match to TRBD1 covers 7 bases. Germline values: CDR1 SGHRS, CDR2 YFSETQ. The trim removed 3 bases at V and 6 bases at J, leaving 6 bases unmatched. The CDR3 sequence is 14 residues long. CDR3 protein: CASSSIRDRNIQYF. The CDR3 coding sequence is TGCGCCAGCAGCTCGATACGGGACAGAAACATTCAGTACTTC.

A few counts support this clonotype. V usage is TRBV27 and J usage is TRBJ1-1, with a possible D match to TRBD1 (6 bases). V lost 5 bases, J lost 0 bases, and 10 bases lay in between. The CDR3 is 14 residues long. Germline V gene sequence: CDR1 MNHEY, CDR2 SMNVEV (reference sequence). In nucleotides, the CDR3 is TGTGCCAGCAGTCAAGGGACAATGAACACTGAAGCTTTCTTT. Translation: CASSQGTMNTEAFF.

This clonotype was seen many times. CDR3 DNA: TGTGCCAGCAGCTTGTCCGGGACAGGGGTCAATGAGCAGTTCTTC. It is translated as CASSLSGTGVNEQFF. The rearrangement uses TRBV7-9 and TRBJ2-1, with TRBD1 matching 10 bases. The CDR3 contains 15 residues. CDR1 and CDR2 from the germline V gene are SEHNR and FQNEAQ (reference sequence). Trimming cost V 3 bases and J 6 bases; bases outside gene matches: 5.

This sequence joins TRBV20-1 and TRBJ2-1; 8 bases are a match to TRBD2. CDR3 length: 15 amino acids. Germline V gives CDR1 DFQATT, CDR2 SNEGSKA (reference sequence). Trimming took 6 bases from V and 4 from J; bases not matched to a gene: 11. CDR3 in amino acids: CSALTGLAGYNEQFF. CDR3 nucleotides: TGCAGTGCGTTAACCGGCCTAGCGGGTTACAATGAGCAGTTCTTC.